The entry below describes one TCR beta chain. RNA totalling 0.5 to 1 ug underwent reverse transcription with random hexamers. Amplification of TCR beta CDR3 was carried out by immunoSEQ multiplex PCR, which covered 54 Vbeta and 13 Jbeta segments. TCRdb re-derived calls from the immunoSEQ multiplex PCR reads in MiXCR, one entry per CDR3 protein. The sample contains around 130,000 distinct CDR3 sequences, around 94% of which appear only once. Blood CD8+ and CD4+ T cells underwent high-throughput TCR beta sequencing. The source of the sample is a study of CD8 T cells in Susac syndrome. The CDR3 length is 15 residues. The V gene's germline CDR1 is SGHTA and CDR2 FQGNSA. V lost 1 base, J lost 5 bases, and 14 bases lay in between.

This TCR was sampled from a human donor with multiple sclerosis. The sample comprised CD4+ T cells from PBMCs. This chain links TRBV7-2 with TRBJ1-1; the D is unclear. CDR3 protein: CASSLGDRRRTEAFF. Written as DNA, the CDR3 is TGTGCCAGCAGCTTAGGAGACCGACGACGAACTGAAGCTTTCTTT.